This entry is about one T cell receptor beta chain. Its antigen remains unidentified. The junction shows a germline mismatch at one end, possibly a read error. Each CDR3 protein is one row after TCRdb ran MiXCR on the RT-PCR reads. The sample carries around 650,000 distinct CDR3 sequences, 15% to 19% recorded once. These data originate in a study of response to subunit inactivated influenza vaccine. General study findings and limits: A suggestion made by the authors is that each seasonal influenza vaccination recruits few new T cells.

The receptor's source is a man in his fifties who received an inactivated influenza vaccine. The sequences come from PBMCs from blood, collected roughly 12 days after vaccination.

CDR3 residues: CTSSLAQGETQYF. In DNA, the CDR3 is TGTACCAGCAGTTTAGCACAGGGGGAGACCCAGTACTTC. The rearrangement joins TRBV12-3 or TRBV12-4 to TRBJ2-5; 7 bases line up with TRBD1. This CDR3 spans 13 amino acids.